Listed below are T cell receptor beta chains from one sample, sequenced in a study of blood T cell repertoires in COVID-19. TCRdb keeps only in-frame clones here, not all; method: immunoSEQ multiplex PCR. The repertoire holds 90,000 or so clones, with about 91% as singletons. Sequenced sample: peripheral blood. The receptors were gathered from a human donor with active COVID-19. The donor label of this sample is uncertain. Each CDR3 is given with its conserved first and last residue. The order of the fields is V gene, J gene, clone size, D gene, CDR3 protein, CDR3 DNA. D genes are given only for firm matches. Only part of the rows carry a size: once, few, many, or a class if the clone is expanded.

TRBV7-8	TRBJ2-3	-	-	CASTREGTHTDTQYF	TGTGCCAGCACTCGTGAGGGTACCCACACAGATACGCAGTATTTT
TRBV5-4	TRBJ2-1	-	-	CASSLGVRGSSYNEQFF	TGTGCCAGCAGCTTGGGGGTTCGGGGTAGCTCCTACAATGAGCAGTTCTTC
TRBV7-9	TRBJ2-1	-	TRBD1	CASSLEAQTGVGNEQFF	TGTGCCAGCAGCTTAGAGGCCCAGACAGGGGTAGGCAATGAGCAGTTCTTC
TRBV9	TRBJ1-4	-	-	CASSVEVGGVEKLFF	TGTGCCAGCAGCGTAGAGGTAGGAGGTGTCGAAAAACTGTTTTTT
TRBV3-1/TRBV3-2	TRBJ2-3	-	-	CASSQGRDTQYF	TGTGCCAGCAGCCAGGGGCGAGATACGCAGTATTTT
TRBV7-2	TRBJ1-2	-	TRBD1	CASSSQTGLGYTF	TGTGCCAGCAGCTCGCAGACAGGGCTTGGCTACACCTTC
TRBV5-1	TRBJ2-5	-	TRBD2	CASGREAGEETQYF	TGCGCCAGCGGACGGGAAGCGGGGGAAGAGACCCAGTACTTC
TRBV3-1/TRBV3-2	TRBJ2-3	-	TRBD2	CASSRKGFKRGTYRKQYF	TGTGCCAGCAGCCGAAAGGGATTTAAGCGGGGGACCTATCGTAAGCAGTATTTT
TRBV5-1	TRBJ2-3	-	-	CASSLEGGGDTQYF	TGCGCCAGCAGCTTGGAGGGGGGAGGGGATACGCAGTATTTT
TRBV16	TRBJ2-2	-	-	CASSQNRLNTGELFF	TGTGCCAGCAGCCAAAACAGACTAAACACCGGGGAGCTGTTTTTT
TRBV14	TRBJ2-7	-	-	CASSQDPGSLTQYF	TGTGCCAGCAGCCAAGACCCAGGAAGCCTTACACAGTACTTC
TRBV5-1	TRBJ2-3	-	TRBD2	CASSSGLAGGTSTDTQYF	TGCGCCAGCAGCTCCGGACTAGCGGGGGGCACTAGCACAGATACGCAGTATTTT
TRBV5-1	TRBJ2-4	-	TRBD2	CASSPGGGLLAKNIQYF	TGCGCCAGCAGCCCCGGCGGGGGGCTATTAGCCAAAAACATTCAGTACTTC
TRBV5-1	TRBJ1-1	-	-	CASSNRLNTEAFF	TGCGCCAGCAGCAACAGGTTGAACACTGAAGCTTTCTTT
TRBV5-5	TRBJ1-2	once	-	CASSLEGLGYGYTF	TGTGCCAGCAGCTTGGAGGGGTTGGGCTATGGCTACACCTTC
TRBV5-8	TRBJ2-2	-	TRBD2	CASSLDTTGTIHGELFF	TGTGCCAGCAGCTTGGATACTACCGGGACTATACACGGGGAGCTGTTTTTT
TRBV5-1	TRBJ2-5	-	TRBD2	CASSLGGGARETQYF	TGCGCCAGCAGCTTGGGCGGGGGGGCCCGTGAGACCCAGTACTTC
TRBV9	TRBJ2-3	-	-	CASSVEPSGERTDTQYF	TGTGCCAGCAGCGTAGAACCTTCCGGGGAGCGCACAGATACGCAGTATTTT
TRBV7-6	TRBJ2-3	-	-	CASSPRRGGAADTQYF	TGTGCCAGCAGCCCAAGGCGCGGGGGCGCCGCAGATACGCAGTATTTT
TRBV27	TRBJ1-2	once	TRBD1	CASSPNRGGYTF	TGTGCCAGCAGTCCGAACAGGGGAGGCTACACCTTC
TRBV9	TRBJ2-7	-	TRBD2	CASSGGTSHEQYF	TGTGCCAGCAGCGGGGGGACTAGCCACGAGCAGTACTTC
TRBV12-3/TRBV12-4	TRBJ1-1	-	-	CASSRTDAEAFF	TGTGCCAGCAGTCGGACAGATGCTGAAGCTTTCTTT
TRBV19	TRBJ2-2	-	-	CASSSNTGELFF	TGTGCCAGTAGCTCGAACACCGGGGAGCTGTTTTTT
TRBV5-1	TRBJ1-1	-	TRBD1	CASSPYRQGAWGTEAFF	TGCGCCAGCAGCCCCTATCGACAGGGGGCTTGGGGCACTGAAGCTTTCTTT
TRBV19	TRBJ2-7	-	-	CASRDSGYSYEQYF	TGTGCCAGTAGGGACAGTGGATACTCCTACGAGCAGTACTTC
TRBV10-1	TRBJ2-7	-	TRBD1	CASSGRDREFHEQYF	TGCGCCAGCAGTGGACGGGACAGGGAGTTCCACGAGCAGTACTTC
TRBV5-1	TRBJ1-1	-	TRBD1	CASSLVQGADTEAFF	TGCGCCAGCAGCTTGGTGCAGGGGGCGGACACTGAAGCTTTCTTT
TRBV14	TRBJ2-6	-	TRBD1	CASSPRDRGVHRGAYGANVLTF	TGTGCCAGCAGCCCCCGGGACAGGGGGGTGCATAGGGGGGCTTATGGGGCCAACGTCCTGACTTTC
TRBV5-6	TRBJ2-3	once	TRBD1	CASSLAHWTGDQDTQYF	TGTGCCAGCAGCTTGGCCCACTGGACAGGGGATCAAGATACGCAGTATTTT
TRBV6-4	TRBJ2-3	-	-	CASSDTETDTQYF	TGTGCCAGCAGTGATACAGAGACAGATACGCAGTATTTT
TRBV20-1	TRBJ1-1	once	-	CSASTTGEAFF	TGCAGTGCTAGTACGACGGGTGAAGCTTTCTTT
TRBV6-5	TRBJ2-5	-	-	CASRPTGSETQYF	TGTGCCAGCAGACCCACAGGGTCAGAGACCCAGTACTTC
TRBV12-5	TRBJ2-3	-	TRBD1	CASGLVNFPGGYDTQYF	TGTGCTAGTGGTTTGGTAAATTTCCCAGGGGGATATGATACGCAGTATTTT
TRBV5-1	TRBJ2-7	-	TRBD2	CASSVSGGYEQYF	TGCGCCAGCAGCGTCAGCGGGGGCTACGAGCAGTACTTC